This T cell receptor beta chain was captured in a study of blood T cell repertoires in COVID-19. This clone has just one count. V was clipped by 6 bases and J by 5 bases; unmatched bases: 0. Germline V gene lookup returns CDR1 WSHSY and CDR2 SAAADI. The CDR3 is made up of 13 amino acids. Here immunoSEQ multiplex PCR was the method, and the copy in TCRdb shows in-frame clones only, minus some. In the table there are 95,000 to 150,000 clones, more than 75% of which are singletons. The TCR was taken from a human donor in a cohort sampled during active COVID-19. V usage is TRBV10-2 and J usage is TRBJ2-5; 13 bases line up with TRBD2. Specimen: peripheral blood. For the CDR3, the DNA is TGCGCCAGCAGGACTAGCGGGAGGGAGACCCAGTACTTC. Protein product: CASRTSGRETQYF.